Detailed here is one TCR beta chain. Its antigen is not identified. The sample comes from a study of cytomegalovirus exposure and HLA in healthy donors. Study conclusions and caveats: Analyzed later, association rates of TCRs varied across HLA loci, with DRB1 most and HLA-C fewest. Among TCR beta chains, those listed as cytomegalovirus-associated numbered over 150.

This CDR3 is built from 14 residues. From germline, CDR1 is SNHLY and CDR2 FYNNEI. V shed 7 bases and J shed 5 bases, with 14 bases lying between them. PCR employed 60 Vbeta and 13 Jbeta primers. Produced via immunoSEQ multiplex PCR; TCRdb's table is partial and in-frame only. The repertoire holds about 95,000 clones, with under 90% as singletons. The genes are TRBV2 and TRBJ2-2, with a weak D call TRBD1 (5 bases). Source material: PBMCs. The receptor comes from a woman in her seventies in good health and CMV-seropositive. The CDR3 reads CASIGAGRTGELFF. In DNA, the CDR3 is TGTGCCAGCATAGGGGCCGGTAGGACCGGGGAGCTGTTTTTT.